These 5 T cell receptor beta chains share one sample of origin, sequenced in a study of response to subunit inactivated influenza vaccine. TCRdb fed the RT-PCR reads into MiXCR, producing one record per CDR3 protein. Among around 170,000 distinct CDR3 sequences listed, about 11% were seen once. The sample was CD8+ T cells sorted from PBMCs, taken around 25 months after vaccination. These receptors were taken from a man between 50 and 69 years old who received an inactivated influenza vaccine.

This clonotype has a count of ten or more. This chain connects TRBV28 to TRBJ2-2, with 8 nucleotides matching TRBD2. V was pared by 2 bases and J by 4 bases, with 6 bases of the junction left unmatched. In germline, CDR1 is MDHEN, CDR2 SYDVKM. This CDR3 has 16 amino acids. The chain's CDR3 is CASSLGLAVFTGELFF. CDR3 nucleotides: TGTGCCAGCAGTTTAGGACTAGCAGTTTTCACCGGGGAGCTGTTTTTT.

This clonotype was recorded at least ten times. The rearrangement uses TRBV10-3 and TRBJ2-3, with D unresolved. Germline loops: CDR1 ENHRY, CDR2 SYGVKD. The CDR3 sequence is 14 residues long. V was pared by 3 bases and J by 4 bases, with 11 bases between. CDR3 in DNA: TGTGCCATCAGTGAAGGTTACGGCGCAGATACGCAGTATTTT. Protein product: CAISEGYGADTQYF.

There are a few counts of this clonotype. This rearrangement joins TRBV2 to TRBJ1-1; D not resolved. CDR3 length equals 15 residues. Germline CDR1 reads SNHLY; CDR2 reads FYNNEI. Trimming removed 4 bases from V and 0 bases from J, with 12 bases in between. The CDR3, as DNA: TGTGCCAGCAGTGCGGCTACTCATATGAACACTGAAGCTTTCTTT. It yields the protein CASSAATHMNTEAFF.

V is TRBV7-2 and J is TRBJ1-2; D unclear. CDR1 SGHTA and CDR2 FQGNSA come from the germline V gene. With 5 bases removed from V and 13 bases from J, the gap between germline ends came to 20 bases. The CDR3 has 13 amino acids. DNA for the CDR3: TGTGCCAGCAGCGCTGCATCGGACTACCGCGGCACCTTC. This codes for CASSAASDYRGTF.

The chain uses TRBV7-2 and TRBJ2-2, with a weak D call TRBD2 (5 bases). The germline V and J ends were trimmed by 3 bases and 3 bases, with 11 bases remaining between them. The CDR3 contains 15 residues. Per the germline V gene, CDR1 is SGHTA and CDR2 is FQGNSA. CDR3 nucleotides: TGTGCCAGCAGCTTTCCCGGACTGTACACCGGGGAGCTGTTTTTT. Protein: CASSFPGLYTGELFF.